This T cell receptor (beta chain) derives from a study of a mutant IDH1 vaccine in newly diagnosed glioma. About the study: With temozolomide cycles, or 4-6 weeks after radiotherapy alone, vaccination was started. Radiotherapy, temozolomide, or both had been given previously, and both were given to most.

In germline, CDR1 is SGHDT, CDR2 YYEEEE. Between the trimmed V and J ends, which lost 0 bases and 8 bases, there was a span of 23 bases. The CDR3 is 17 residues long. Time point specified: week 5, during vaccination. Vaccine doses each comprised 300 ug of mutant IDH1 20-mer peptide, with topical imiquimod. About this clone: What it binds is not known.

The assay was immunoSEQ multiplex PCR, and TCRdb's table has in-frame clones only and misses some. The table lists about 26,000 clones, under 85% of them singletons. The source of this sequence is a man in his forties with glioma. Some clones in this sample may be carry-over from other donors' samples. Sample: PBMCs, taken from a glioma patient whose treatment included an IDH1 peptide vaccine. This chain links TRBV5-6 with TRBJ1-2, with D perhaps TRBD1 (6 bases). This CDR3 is CASSLAGRGGPRGGYTF. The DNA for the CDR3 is TGTGCCAGCAGCTTGGCGGGGAGAGGAGGGCCGAGGGGGGGCTACACCTTC.